One and the same sample provided the 24 T cell receptor beta chains below, sequenced in a study of blood T cell repertoires in COVID-19 (TCRdb year 2020). To prepare the library, the immunoSEQ multiplex PCR assay was applied. Drawn from immuneACCESS, this table holds only the in-frame rearrangements with V and J called that TCRdb kept. Clones are partly lost; checked studies trace under half to an unresolved V gene and leave the rest unexplained. The table for this sample lists over 50,000 clones; almost 85% of them were counted only once. About 16% of the sample is in the top ten clones. Specimen: peripheral blood. Receptor source: a man aged 55 to 70 with COVID-19, enrolled during active disease.

DNA for the CDR3: TGCGCCAGCAGCTTGACGGGGGGCTCTCGCACAGATACGCAGTATTTT. This translates into CASSLTGGSRTDTQYF. J is TRBJ2-3 and V is TRBV5-1; D is perhaps TRBD2 (7 bases). Germline V gene data show CDR1 as SGHRS and CDR2 as YFSETQ. The length of the CDR3 is 16 residues. V dropped 1 base and J dropped 1 base, with 13 bases sitting between them. Drawing the rest from reference TRBV5-1 and TRBJ2-3, the complete variable domain is KAGVTQTPRYLIKTRGQQVTLSCSPISGHRSVSWYQQTPGQGLQFLFEYFSETQRNKGNFPGRFSGRQFSNSRSEMNVSTLELGDSALYLCASSLTGGSRTDTQYFGPGTRLTVL.

The chain carries TRBV18 and TRBJ2-1, with 9 nucleotides matching TRBD1. With V trimmed by 6 bases and J by 1 base, 4 bases remained unmatched. CDR1 KGHSH and CDR2 LQKENI come from the germline V gene. The CDR3 loop spans 15 amino acids. CDR3 in amino acids: CASSAGTGSYNEQFF. The DNA of the CDR3 is TGTGCCAGCTCCGCCGGGACAGGGTCCTACAATGAGCAGTTCTTC.

This clone has a single count. V and J are TRBV6-6 and TRBJ1-4, with a weak D call TRBD1 (5 bases). The length of the CDR3 is 13 residues. The V end was cut by 6 bases, the J end by 8 bases, with 13 bases between. Germline CDR1 reads MNHNY; CDR2 reads SVGAGI (reference sequence). The DNA of the CDR3 is TGTGCCAGCAGAAGAGGGGCGGGAGAAAAACTGTTTTTT. Protein sequence: CASRRGAGEKLFF.

This clone is a singleton in its sample. This sequence joins TRBV18 and TRBJ1-2; D is uncertain. Germline CDR1 KGHSH, CDR2 LQKENI. Between the trimmed V and J ends, which lost 0 bases and 2 bases, there was a span of 10 bases. CDR3 length: 15 amino acids. The CDR3 reads CASSPPAIQNYGYTF. CDR3 coding DNA: TGTGCCAGCTCACCACCGGCGATACAGAACTATGGCTACACCTTC.

J is TRBJ2-3 and V is TRBV19; 9 bases are a match to TRBD2. With 9 bases clipped from V and 2 bases from J, the junction kept 3 bases outside the gene matches. CDR3 length: 13 amino acids. Germline V gives CDR1 LNHDA, CDR2 SQIVND (reference sequence). The CDR3 here is CASGLAYTDTQYF. CDR3 DNA sequence: TGTGCCAGCGGACTAGCGTACACAGATACGCAGTATTTT. The full variable domain, its missing parts supplied by reference TRBV19 and TRBJ2-3, is DGGITQSPKYLFRKEGQNVTLSCEQNLNHDAMYWYRQDPGQGLRLIYYSQIVNDFQKGDIAEGYSVSREKKESFPLTVTSAQKNPTAFYLCASGLAYTDTQYFGPGTRLTVL.

This chain links TRBV7-3 with TRBJ2-2; 7 bases match TRBD1. The CDR3 is made up of 14 amino acids. The germline gives CDR1 SGHTA, CDR2 FQGTGA. The V gene end was trimmed by 4 bases and the J gene end by 5 bases; junction bases not matched to a gene: 4. The CDR3 DNA follows: TGTGCCAGCAGCTCGGGACAGATAACCGGGGAGCTGTTTTTT. Its translation is CASSSGQITGELFF. Full variable domain (remainder filled in from reference TRBV7-3 and TRBJ2-2): GAGVSQTPSNKVTEKGKYVELRCDPISGHTALYWYRQSLGQGPEFLIYFQGTGAADDSGLPNDRFFAVRPEGSVSTLKIQRTERGDSAVYLCASSSGQITGELFFGEGSRLTVL.

This chain joins TRBV28 and TRBJ2-3; D is possibly TRBD2 (5 bases). The CDR3 loop spans 15 amino acids. Between the trimmed V and J ends, which lost 3 bases and 3 bases, there was a span of 13 bases. Germline assignment: CDR1 MDHEN and CDR2 SYDVKM. CDR3 in amino acids: CASSFLFGDTDTQYF. The CDR3 DNA reads as TGTGCCAGCAGTTTTCTTTTCGGGGATACAGATACGCAGTATTTT.

The chain is built from TRBV19 and TRBJ2-3, with 16 bases aligning to TRBD2. V shed 3 bases and J 0 bases; nucleotides not matched to a gene: 12. The CDR3 sequence is 21 residues long. Germline V gene sequence: CDR1 LNHDA, CDR2 SQIVND (reference sequence). The CDR3 DNA reads as TGTGCCAGTAGTATCCGCCCGGGACTAGCGGGGGGGGCGACTAGCACAGATACGCAGTATTTT. It specifies CASSIRPGLAGGATSTDTQYF.

The chain is built from TRBV5-1 and TRBJ2-1, with 9 bases lining up with TRBD2. The CDR3 has 15 residues. V gave up 4 bases and J gave up 4 bases; unmatched junction bases: 6. Looked up from germline, CDR1 is SGHRS and CDR2 is YFSETQ. CDR3 sequence: CASSPDTSGYNEQFF. The CDR3 bases are TGCGCCAGCAGCCCGGACACTAGCGGGTACAATGAGCAGTTCTTC.

This clone has just a few counts. This chain links TRBV7-2 with TRBJ1-5; no firm D call. The CDR3 totals 12 residues. Between the trimmed V and J ends, which lost 6 bases and 4 bases, there was a span of 7 bases. Germline CDR1 SGHTA, CDR2 FQGNSA. The CDR3 protein is CASRSGNQPQHF. CDR3 bases: TGTGCCAGCAGGTCAGGTAATCAGCCCCAGCATTTT.

Here the CDR3 DNA reads TGTGCCAGCAGAGGACAGGGCACAGATACGCAGTATTTT. It specifies CASRGQGTDTQYF. The gene calls are TRBV2 and TRBJ2-3, with 7 positions matching TRBD1. CDR1 is SNHLY and CDR2 is FYNNEI in the germline V gene. The CDR3 length is 13 residues. Trimming removed 6 bases from V and 1 base from J; junction bases left unmatched: 1.

The rearrangement joins TRBV9 to TRBJ2-6, with no clear D. The CDR3 runs 12 residues. CDR1 is SGDLS and CDR2 is YYNGEE in the germline V gene. V dropped 4 bases and J dropped 10 bases, with 9 bases sitting between them. The CDR3: CASSPSKNVLTF. In DNA, the CDR3 is TGTGCCAGCAGCCCGAGCAAAAACGTCCTGACTTTC.

The CDR3 DNA follows: TGTGCCAGCAGCCTAGGACTAGCGGGGGGTACAGAGACCCAGTACTTC. Translated: CASSLGLAGGTETQYF. V and J are TRBV7-3 and TRBJ2-5; 14 bases fit TRBD2. In germline, CDR1 is SGHTA, CDR2 FQGTGA. J was trimmed by 4 bases and V by 5 bases; bases with no gene match: 6. This CDR3 region has 16 residues. The whole variable domain, remainder taken from reference TRBV7-3 and TRBJ2-5, is GAGVSQTPSNKVTEKGKYVELRCDPISGHTALYWYRQSLGQGPEFLIYFQGTGAADDSGLPNDRFFAVRPEGSVSTLKIQRTERGDSAVYLCASSLGLAGGTETQYFGPGTRLLVL.

The genes are TRBV29-1 and TRBJ1-1; D is ambiguous. V lost 6 bases and J lost 3, with 14 bases in between. CDR1 is SQVTM and CDR2 is ANQGSEA in the germline V gene. This CDR3 is 13 amino acids long. As DNA, the CDR3 is TGCAGCGTCGCGCAGACGCGGGACACTGAAGCTTTCTTT. This sequence encodes CSVAQTRDTEAFF. The full variable domain, in which reference TRBV29-1 and TRBJ1-1 provide the parts outside the CDR3, is SAVISQKPSRDICQRGTSLTIQCQVDSQVTMMFWYRQQPGQSLTLIATANQGSEATYESGFVIDKFPISRPNLTFSTLTVSNMSPEDSSIYLCSVAQTRDTEAFFGQGTRLTVV.

This clone has just a few counts. V gene TRBV6-5 combines with J gene TRBJ1-2; no definite D call. Per the germline V gene, CDR1 is MNHEY and CDR2 is SVGAGI. Trimming took off 2 bases at V and 0 bases at J, with 10 bases between the two ends. The CDR3 contains 15 residues. CDR3 nucleotide sequence: TGTGCCAGCAGTTACGCGGCAGCCTCTAACTATGGCTACACCTTC. Encoded protein: CASSYAAASNYGYTF.

This clone has just a few counts. The V and J genes are TRBV9 and TRBJ1-2; D unclear. The CDR3 consists of 12 residues. The germline CDR1 and CDR2 sequences are SGDLS and YYNGEE. Trimming took 2 bases from V and 7 from J, leaving 9 bases between them. The CDR3 nucleotides read TGTGCCAGCAGCGTGTTTGGCGGTGGCTACACCTTC. It is translated as CASSVFGGGYTF.

V usage is TRBV24-1 and J usage is TRBJ2-2, with D maybe TRBD1 (6 bases). Germline V gene sequence: CDR1 KGHDR, CDR2 SFDVKD. The CDR3 totals 15 residues. V shed 2 bases and J shed 5 bases, with 11 bases lying between them. CDR3 nucleotide sequence: TGTGCCACCAGTGATTCGAGGGGGTTGACCGGGGAGCTGTTTTTT. This encodes CATSDSRGLTGELFF.

V is TRBV7-7 and J is TRBJ2-7, with a possible D match to TRBD1 (6 bases). Per germline, CDR1 SSHAT and CDR2 FNYEAQ (reference sequence). CDR3 length: 13 amino acids. V dropped 3 bases and J dropped 6 bases, with 12 bases sitting between them. CDR3 loop: CASSLNRVGEQYF. The CDR3 bases are TGTGCCAGCAGCTTGAACAGGGTAGGCGAGCAGTACTTC.

CDR3 sequence reads: CASSLVGRTGELFF. CDR3 coding DNA: TGCGCCAGCAGCTTGGTGGGGCGCACCGGGGAGCTGTTTTTT. The chain uses TRBV5-1 and TRBJ2-2; perhaps TRBD1 as D (5 bases). This CDR3 spans 14 amino acids. The V end was cut by 0 bases, the J end by 4 bases, with 7 bases between. From germline, CDR1 is SGHRS and CDR2 YFSETQ.

This clone has more than one count but fewer than ten. CDR3 region: CASSPDSGANVLTF. In nucleotides, the CDR3 is TGTGCCAGTAGTCCAGACTCTGGGGCCAACGTCCTGACTTTC. The rearrangement uses TRBV19 and TRBJ2-6, with D unresolved. The CDR3 totals 14 residues. Germline CDR1 LNHDA, CDR2 SQIVND (reference sequence). V was trimmed by 5 bases and J by 0 bases, leaving 5 bases between them.

V usage is TRBV24-1 and J usage is TRBJ2-2; possibly TRBD1 for D (6 bases). This CDR3 is 18 amino acids long. The V end lost 1 base, the J end lost 1 base, and 15 bases lay between the germline ends. CDR1 and CDR2 from the germline V gene are KGHDR and SFDVKD. In DNA form, the CDR3 reads TGTGCCACCAGTGATTTAGAGGGGGTCCCCCTGAACACCGGGGAGCTGTTTTTT. Translating it yields CATSDLEGVPLNTGELFF.

The J gene is TRBJ2-5, the V gene TRBV7-9, with D maybe TRBD1 (6 bases). Trimming stripped 1 base from V and 6 bases from J, with 12 bases between. The CDR3 has 14 amino acids. Germline CDR1 and CDR2: SEHNR and FQNEAQ (reference sequence). CDR3 sequence: CASSLDRETQTQYF. CDR3 in DNA: TGTGCCAGCAGCTTAGACAGGGAAACCCAGACCCAGTACTTC.

This chain links TRBV10-3 with TRBJ1-5; no clear D. Germline CDR1 and CDR2: ENHRY and SYGVKD. V was shortened by 2 bases and J by 8 bases, with 7 bases between the two germline ends. The CDR3 is 12 residues long. CDR3 amino acids: CAISEPPKPQHF. DNA for the CDR3: TGTGCCATCAGTGAGCCCCCCAAGCCCCAGCATTTT.

This chain uses TRBV7-2 with TRBJ2-5; TRBD1 might be the D (5 bases). The V end lost 2 bases, the J end lost 5 bases, and 12 bases lay between the germline ends. CDR1 and CDR2 from the germline V gene are SGHTA and FQGNSA. The CDR3 totals 14 residues. CDR3 sequence: CASSLRQFRETQYF. The CDR3 nucleotides read TGTGCCAGCAGCTTAAGACAGTTTAGGGAGACCCAGTACTTC. Based on the CDR3 plus reference TRBV7-2 and TRBJ2-5, the full variable domain is GAGVSQSPSNKVTEKGKDVELRCDPISGHTALYWYRQSLGQGLEFLIYFQGNSAPDKSGLPSDRFSAERTGGSVSTLTIQRTQQEDSAVYLCASSLRQFRETQYFGPGTRLLVL.